A single sample is the source of the 26 T cell receptor beta chains below, sequenced in a study of human T cells and chemical hapten exposure. One entry per CDR3 protein results from TCRdb running MiXCR on the RACE reads. The table includes about 190,000 distinct CDR3 sequences, 20% to 25% detected once. Documented time point: patch test 3, about 24 weeks after DPC sensitization. Documented treatment: therapeutic diphenylcyclopropenone sensitization with weekly scalp DPC. Sequencing used whole blood, obtained in connection with sensitization to the hapten diphenylcyclopropenone (DPC). Every receptor here comes from a middle-aged woman with alopecia areata. Some clones in this sample may be carry-over from other donors' samples.

The chain combines TRBV9 with TRBJ2-5; D is undetermined. In germline, CDR1 is SGDLS, CDR2 YYNGEE. The V and J ends lost 0 bases and 2 bases respectively, with 11 bases between them. The CDR3 consists of 15 residues. The CDR3 region is CASSVGATTQETQYF. DNA of the CDR3: TGTGCCAGCAGCGTAGGGGCAACAACACAAGAGACCCAGTACTTC.

This clonotype was observed a handful of times. The V and J genes are TRBV29-1 and TRBJ1-2; D call uncertain. The germline gives CDR1 SQVTM, CDR2 ANQGSEA. V lost 0 bases and J 1 base, leaving 6 bases between the germline ends. The CDR3 loop spans 13 amino acids. CDR3 region: CSVEDAVNYGYTF. In nucleotides, the CDR3 is TGCAGCGTTGAAGATGCTGTTAACTATGGCTACACCTTC. Together with reference TRBV29-1 and TRBJ1-2, the CDR3 gives the full variable domain: SAVISQKPSRDICQRGTSLTIQCQVDSQVTMMFWYRQQPGQSLTLIATANQGSEATYESGFVIDKFPISRPNLTFSTLTVSNMSPEDSSIYLCSVEDAVNYGYTFGSGTRLTVV.

The chain has TRBV29-1 and TRBJ2-5; possible D gene TRBD2, 6 bases. Germline values: CDR1 SQVTM, CDR2 ANQGSEA. The CDR3 covers 14 residues. CDR3 nucleotides: TGCAGTGGGGGGTGGACTGCGATCCAAGAGACCCAGTACTTC. Residues: CSGGWTAIQETQYF. The full variable domain, completed using reference TRBV29-1 and TRBJ2-5, is SAVISQKPSRDICQRGTSLTIQCQVDSQVTMMFWYRQQPGQSLTLIATANQGSEATYESGFVIDKFPISRPNLTFSTLTVSNMSPEDSSIYLCSGGWTAIQETQYFGPGTRLLVL.

A single count supports this clonotype. The chain couples TRBV29-1 to TRBJ2-2; D is unresolved. This CDR3 has 16 amino acids. V was trimmed by 0 bases and J by 0 bases, leaving 11 bases between them. Germline CDR1 and CDR2: SQVTM and ANQGSEA. CDR3 sequence reads: CSVEDRSNPNTGELFF. CDR3 DNA: TGCAGCGTTGAAGACAGGTCCAATCCGAACACCGGGGAGCTGTTTTTT.

Many counts were recorded for this clonotype. The rearrangement links TRBV20-1 to TRBJ2-1; TRBD2 agrees at 9 bases. V shed 5 bases, J shed 7 bases, and the junction held 9 bases outside the gene matches. CDR3 length equals 14 residues. The V gene's germline CDR1 is DFQATT and CDR2 SNEGSKA (reference sequence). The CDR3 nucleotides are TGCAGTGCTCCATCCGGGACTAGCAGGAATGAGCAGTTCTTC. Its translation is CSAPSGTSRNEQFF.

The chain has TRBV2 and TRBJ2-5, with D maybe TRBD1 (6 bases). The germline CDR1 and CDR2 sequences are SNHLY and FYNNEI. V was cut by 6 bases and J by 4 bases, with 15 bases left in between. This CDR3 has 14 amino acids. CDR3 protein: CASREQGTGETQYF. The CDR3 nucleotides read TGTGCCAGCAGGGAGCAGGGGACCGGAGAGACCCAGTACTTC.

This clonotype was seen a few times. The J gene is TRBJ1-1, the V gene TRBV20-1; D not certain. Germline lookup yields CDR1 DFQATT and CDR2 SNEGSKA (reference sequence). The CDR3 sequence is 14 residues long. V was shortened by 6 bases and J by 1 base, with 15 bases between the two germline ends. In nucleotides, the CDR3 is TGCAGTGCCCGAGTGGGCTCGAGGAACACTGAAGCTTTCTTT. This codes for CSARVGSRNTEAFF.

J is TRBJ2-3 and V is TRBV29-1, with D tentatively TRBD1 (6 bases). The CDR3 loop spans 13 amino acids. Germline CDR1 is SQVTM and CDR2 is ANQGSEA. Trimming pared 4 bases from V and 5 bases from J, leaving 13 bases between. This CDR3 is CSVGGGRGDTQYF. In nucleotides, the CDR3 is TGCAGCGTTGGTGGGGGCCGGGGAGATACGCAGTATTTT.

This clonotype has only a few counts. The chain carries TRBV10-3 and TRBJ2-1; TRBD2 matches 12 bases. Unmatched junction bases numbered 2, after V lost 8 bases and J lost 6 bases. CDR1 ENHRY and CDR2 SYGVKD come from the germline V gene. The CDR3 has 13 residues. CDR3 coding DNA: TGTGCCATCGGACTAGCGGGAAGCAATGAGCAGTTCTTC. Translating it yields CAIGLAGSNEQFF.

This rearrangement joins TRBV5-1 to TRBJ2-7, with a tentative D call TRBD2 (5 bases). The CDR3 is 16 residues long. Looked up from germline, CDR1 is SGHRS and CDR2 is YFSETQ. V was cut by 2 bases and J by 6 bases, with 21 bases left in between. Here the CDR3 DNA reads TGCGCCAGCAGCTTCGGGTTTAGCGCGGCAGAGGGCGAGCAGTACTTC. Translating gives CASSFGFSAAEGEQYF. The full variable domain, its missing parts supplied by reference TRBV5-1 and TRBJ2-7, is KAGVTQTPRYLIKTRGQQVTLSCSPISGHRSVSWYQQTPGQGLQFLFEYFSETQRNKGNFPGRFSGRQFSNSRSEMNVSTLELGDSALYLCASSFGFSAAEGEQYFGPGTRLTVT.

This clonotype occurred a few times. This sequence joins TRBV18 and TRBJ1-3; D gene uncertain. Trimming removed 5 bases at V and 0 bases at J, with 11 bases between. This CDR3 region has 15 residues. Germline loops: CDR1 KGHSH, CDR2 LQKENI. CDR3 in amino acids: CASSLQAFSGNTIYF. DNA of the CDR3: TGTGCCAGCTCATTGCAGGCCTTCTCTGGAAACACCATATATTTT.

This chain uses TRBV9 with TRBJ2-5, with TRBD1 matching 8 bases. After removal of 7 bases from V and 5 bases from J, the junction contained 16 bases not matched to a gene. This CDR3 comprises 16 residues. Germline lookup yields CDR1 SGDLS and CDR2 YYNGEE. The DNA for the CDR3 is TGTGCCAGCGCCCAGGGGGCGAGGGGGCCCGAGGAGACCCAGTACTTC. As protein: CASAQGARGPEETQYF.

The chain has TRBV11-2 and TRBJ1-1; 10 nucleotides line up with TRBD1. CDR1 SGHAT and CDR2 FQNNGV come from the germline V gene. The CDR3 is made up of 14 amino acids. With 5 bases clipped from V and 5 bases from J, the junction kept 5 bases outside the gene matches. The CDR3 is CASSRDRGWTEAFF. The CDR3 coding sequence is TGTGCCAGCAGCCGGGACAGGGGATGGACTGAAGCTTTCTTT.

V gene TRBV5-1 combines with J gene TRBJ2-5; TRBD1 agrees at 7 bases. The length of the CDR3 is 15 residues. The ends lost 4 bases at V and 3 bases at J; junction bases unmatched: 9. Germline CDR1 and CDR2: SGHRS and YFSETQ. CDR3 in amino acids: CASSTQVGTEETQYF. The CDR3 DNA reads TGCGCCAGCAGCACGCAGGTAGGGACAGAAGAGACCCAGTACTTC. Full variable domain (outside the CDR3, taken from reference TRBV5-1 and TRBJ2-5): KAGVTQTPRYLIKTRGQQVTLSCSPISGHRSVSWYQQTPGQGLQFLFEYFSETQRNKGNFPGRFSGRQFSNSRSEMNVSTLELGDSALYLCASSTQVGTEETQYFGPGTRLLVL.

The V gene is TRBV20-1, the J gene TRBJ2-3, with 8 bases aligning to TRBD2. The CDR3 totals 13 residues. After removal of 3 bases from V and 5 bases from J, the junction contained 4 bases not matched to a gene. The V gene's germline CDR1 is DFQATT and CDR2 SNEGSKA (reference sequence). The DNA of the CDR3 is TGCAGTGCTAGCGGGAGGGCCAGAGATACGCAGTATTTT. Amino acid sequence: CSASGRARDTQYF.

This clonotype has just a few counts. The J gene is TRBJ2-3, the V gene TRBV20-1, with D unclear. Trimming cost V 0 bases and J 4 bases, with 17 bases left between them. This CDR3 comprises 16 residues. Germline V CDR1 and CDR2: DFQATT, SNEGSKA (reference sequence). The CDR3, as DNA: TGCAGTGCTAGAGATCTCCCCCTCCGCCAACCAGATACGCAGTATTTT. It yields the protein CSARDLPLRQPDTQYF.

This chain joins TRBV28 and TRBJ1-2; D is ambiguous. Germline CDR1 and CDR2: MDHEN and SYDVKM. V was shortened by 8 bases and J by 4 bases, with 8 bases between the two germline ends. CDR3 length equals 11 residues. This CDR3 reads CASSNSYGYTF. The CDR3 DNA sequence: TGTGCCAGCTCTAATTCCTATGGCTACACCTTC.

The chain links TRBV20-1 to TRBJ2-7, with 9 nucleotides matching TRBD2. The germline V gene has CDR1 DFQATT and CDR2 SNEGSKA (reference sequence). The CDR3 totals 13 residues. After removal of 6 bases from V and 6 bases from J, the junction contained 9 bases not matched to a gene. The CDR3 bases are TGCAGTGCAAAGAGGGCGGGAGGGAGCGAGCAGTACTTC. Translated, it gives CSAKRAGGSEQYF.

This clonotype was seen a handful of times. The rearrangement links TRBV28 to TRBJ2-3, with 8 bases identical to TRBD1. Germline V gene sequence: CDR1 MDHEN, CDR2 SYDVKM. The V gene end was trimmed by 4 bases and the J gene end by 1 base; junction bases not matched to a gene: 4. The CDR3 contains 15 residues. The CDR3 reads CASSSQGAGTDTQYF. DNA of the CDR3: TGTGCCAGCAGTTCCCAGGGGGCCGGCACAGATACGCAGTATTTT.

This clonotype turned up a few times. This chain uses TRBV7-2 with TRBJ2-3, with 12 bases aligning to TRBD2. Trimming at V came to 8 bases and at J to 4 bases, leaving 4 bases not matched to a gene. The germline CDR1 and CDR2 sequences are SGHTA and FQGNSA. This CDR3 is 14 amino acids long. Here the CDR3 DNA reads TGTGCCAGCGCTCTAGCGGGAGGGCCAGATACGCAGTATTTT. This encodes CASALAGGPDTQYF.

The chain joins TRBV11-2 to TRBJ1-4; D ambiguous. The germline CDR1 and CDR2 sequences are SGHAT and FQNNGV. Trimming shortened V by 5 bases and J by 10 bases, and 14 bases separated the two germline ends. CDR3 length equals 13 residues. CDR3 in amino acids: CASSLTGLPKLFF. Written as DNA, the CDR3 is TGTGCCAGCAGCCTTACGGGCCTTCCAAAACTGTTTTTT.

V usage is TRBV20-1 and J usage is TRBJ2-7; 7 bases match TRBD1. From germline, CDR1 is DFQATT and CDR2 SNEGSKA (reference sequence). The junction had 7 bases not matched to a gene; V was cut back by 3 bases and J by 2 bases. The CDR3 contains 14 residues. CDR3 sequence: CSASPGTETYEQYF. The CDR3 nucleotides read TGCAGTGCTAGTCCCGGGACAGAGACCTACGAGCAGTACTTC.

This clonotype has at least ten counts. The CDR3: CASSSRVAKNIQYF. The CDR3 nucleotides are TGTGCCAGCAGTTCCAGGGTAGCCAAAAACATTCAGTACTTC. The chain joins TRBV28 to TRBJ2-4; possibly TRBD1 for D (5 bases). V was pared by 4 bases and J by 0 bases, with 7 bases between. The germline V gene has CDR1 MDHEN and CDR2 SYDVKM. There are 14 residues in the CDR3.

The chain carries TRBV20-1 and TRBJ2-1; TRBD2 might be the D (5 bases). The CDR3 has 14 residues. From germline, CDR1 is DFQATT and CDR2 SNEGSKA (reference sequence). V was trimmed by 5 bases and J by 7 bases, leaving 18 bases between them. The CDR3: CSAPLLDPGNEQFF. CDR3 DNA: TGCAGTGCTCCGTTACTAGACCCGGGTAATGAGCAGTTCTTC.

This clonotype was detected ten times or more. The V and J genes are TRBV28 and TRBJ2-7, with 7 bases that match TRBD2. Looked up from germline, CDR1 is MDHEN and CDR2 is SYDVKM. The CDR3 sequence is 14 residues long. Germline trimming cut 7 bases from V and 2 bases from J; bases unmatched to any gene: 8. The CDR3 sequence: CASTPGGTTYEQYF. The CDR3 DNA is TGTGCCAGCACCCCGGGGGGTACCACCTACGAGCAGTACTTC.

The chain has TRBV20-1 and TRBJ1-4; D not resolved. Germline V gene data show CDR1 as DFQATT and CDR2 as SNEGSKA (reference sequence). Trimming took off 6 bases at V and 8 bases at J, with 7 bases between the two ends. The CDR3 runs 10 residues. CDR3 region: CSASREKLFF. The CDR3 DNA reads TGCAGTGCAAGTCGGGAAAAACTGTTTTTT.